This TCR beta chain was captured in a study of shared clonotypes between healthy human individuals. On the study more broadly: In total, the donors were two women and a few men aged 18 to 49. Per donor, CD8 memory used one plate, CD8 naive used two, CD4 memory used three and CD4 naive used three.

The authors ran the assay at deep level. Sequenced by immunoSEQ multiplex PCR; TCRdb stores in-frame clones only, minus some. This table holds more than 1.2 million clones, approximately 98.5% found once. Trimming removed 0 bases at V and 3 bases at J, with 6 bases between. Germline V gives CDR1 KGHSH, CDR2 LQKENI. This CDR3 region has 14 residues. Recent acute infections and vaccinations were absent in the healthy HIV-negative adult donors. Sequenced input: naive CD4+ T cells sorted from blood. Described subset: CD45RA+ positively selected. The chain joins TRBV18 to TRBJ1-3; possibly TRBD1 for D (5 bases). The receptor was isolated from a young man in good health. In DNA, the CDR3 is TGTGCCAGCTCACCACCGGGGCATGGAAACACCATATATTTT. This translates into CASSPPGHGNTIYF.